These 17 T cell receptor beta chains came from one sample sequenced in a study of cytomegalovirus exposure and HLA in healthy donors. PCR employed 60 Vbeta and 13 Jbeta primers. The assay was immunoSEQ multiplex PCR, and TCRdb's table has in-frame clones only and misses some. The table shows about 170,000 clones, with about 82% occurring only once. The sample comprised PBMCs. These receptors were obtained from a woman under 30 in good health and CMV-seronegative.

On this clone itself: Likely a read error: the CDR3 ends without its conserved phenylalanine or tryptophan. The chain is built from TRBV4-1 and TRBJ2-7; D is ambiguous. Trimming shortened V by 0 bases and J by 2 bases, and 11 bases separated the two germline ends. From germline, CDR1 is MGHRA and CDR2 YSYEKL. The CDR3 is 15 residues long. In DNA, the CDR3 is TGCGCCAGCAGCCAAGAATCGGGTGCGACCTACGAGCAGTACCTC. Residues: CASSQESGATYEQYL.

The V gene is TRBV5-4, the J gene TRBJ2-5; D unresolved. The V end was cut by 2 bases, the J end by 3 bases, with 11 bases between. Germline assignment: CDR1 SGHNT and CDR2 YYREEE (reference sequence). The CDR3 has 14 residues. The CDR3 coding sequence is TGTGCCAGCAGCTTAAGAAGAGAGAAAGAGACCCAGTACTTC. Its protein is CASSLRREKETQYF.

V is TRBV6-1 and J is TRBJ2-7, with D possibly TRBD1 on 6 matching bases. Germline V gives CDR1 MNHNS, CDR2 SASEGT. CDR3 size: 13 residues. Trimming removed 4 bases from V and 3 bases from J, with 10 bases in between. The CDR3 protein is CASSGGGGYEQYF. DNA of the CDR3: TGTGCCAGCAGTGGAGGGGGTGGCTACGAGCAGTACTTC.

The chain employs TRBV19 and TRBJ2-1; TRBD2 aligns across 10 bases. V lost 3 bases, J lost 0 bases, and 2 bases stayed unmatched. The CDR3 runs 16 residues. The germline V gene encodes CDR1 LNHDA and CDR2 SQIVND (reference sequence). The CDR3 is CASSILAGDSYNEQFF. The CDR3 nucleotides read TGTGCCAGTAGTATCCTAGCGGGAGACTCCTACAATGAGCAGTTCTTC.

This clone appeared a few times. The rearrangement links TRBV7-2 to TRBJ1-1; D remains ambiguous. The V gene's germline CDR1 is SGHTA and CDR2 FQGNSA. This CDR3 contains 13 residues. Trimming stripped 7 bases from V and 1 base from J, with 10 bases between. The CDR3 sequence is CASNRVRNTEAFF. In DNA, the CDR3 is TGTGCCAGCAATAGAGTGAGGAACACTGAAGCTTTCTTT.

V usage is TRBV6-6 and J usage is TRBJ2-7; TRBD2 matches 9 bases. The CDR3 covers 13 residues. With V trimmed by 6 bases and J by 7 bases, 7 bases remained unmatched. Germline CDR1 and CDR2: MNHNY and SVGAGI (reference sequence). The CDR3 DNA follows: TGTGCCAGCAGCTTAGCGGGAGTGGGGGAGCAGTACTTC. This translates into CASSLAGVGEQYF.

This chain uses TRBV4-3 with TRBJ2-7, with D maybe TRBD2 (6 bases). Trimming removed 2 bases at V and 1 base at J, with 21 bases between. CDR1 LGHNA and CDR2 YSLEER come from the germline V gene. The CDR3 covers 18 residues. The CDR3 DNA is TGCGCCAGCAGCCAATCCCTGGTGGCAGGAGGGATTTCCTACGAGCAGTACTTC. Translated, it gives CASSQSLVAGGISYEQYF.

V gene TRBV2 combines with J gene TRBJ1-6; no clear D gene. The CDR3 loop spans 13 amino acids. With 5 bases removed from V and 7 bases from J, the gap between germline ends came to 9 bases. Germline V CDR1 and CDR2: SNHLY, FYNNEI. The CDR3 here is CASSLSGNSPLHF. The CDR3 nucleotides read TGTGCCAGCAGTCTCTCGGGGAATTCACCCCTCCACTTT.

The CDR3 bases are TGCGCCAGCAGCTTGGGACTTTATGGACAATGGCAGACCCAGTACTTC. This translates into CASSLGLYGQWQTQYF. This chain joins TRBV5-1 and TRBJ2-5, with TRBD1 as a possible D gene (5 bases). CDR3 size: 16 residues. From germline, CDR1 is SGHRS and CDR2 YFSETQ. V was trimmed by 0 bases and J by 6 bases, leaving 18 bases between them.

This chain links TRBV28 with TRBJ1-6; unclear D gene. V lost 6 bases and J 8 bases, leaving 14 bases between the germline ends. Germline V lookup: CDR1 MDHEN, CDR2 SYDVKM. This CDR3 is 14 amino acids long. Here the CDR3 reads CASSPIDKYSPLHF. The CDR3 DNA is TGTGCCAGCAGCCCCATAGACAAATATTCACCCCTCCACTTT. Combining the CDR3 with reference TRBV28 and TRBJ1-6 gives the whole variable domain DVKVTQSSRYLVKRTGEKVFLECVQDMDHENMFWYRQDPGLGLRLIYFSYDVKMKEKGDIPEGYSVSREKKERFSLILESASTNQTSMYLCASSPIDKYSPLHFGNGTRLTVT.

This CDR3 is CASSTSSNNEQFF. Here the CDR3 DNA reads TGTGCCAGCAGCACATCGTCAAACAATGAGCAGTTCTTC. The chain recombines TRBV7-9 with TRBJ2-1; no reliable D call. Germline assignment: CDR1 SEHNR and CDR2 FQNEAQ (reference sequence). Trimming shortened V by 5 bases and J by 5 bases, and 10 bases separated the two germline ends. This CDR3 contains 13 residues.

This chain connects TRBV6-6 to TRBJ2-7; D ambiguous. CDR3 length equals 15 residues. Germline CDR1 and CDR2: MNHNY and SVGAGI (reference sequence). Trimming took off 1 base at V and 2 bases at J, with 12 bases between the two ends. CDR3 sequence (DNA): TGTGCCAGCAGTTACTACACTAATTCACCCTACGAGCAGTACTTC. As protein: CASSYYTNSPYEQYF.

This clone was seen just once. This chain links TRBV2 with TRBJ2-1; a possible D gene is TRBD1 (6 bases). CDR1 is SNHLY and CDR2 is FYNNEI in the germline V gene. V lost 6 bases to trimming and J lost 6 bases, with 12 bases between them. CDR3 length equals 13 residues. For the CDR3, the DNA is TGTGCCAGCAGCGTACAGGGACCCAATGAGCAGTTCTTC. This gives the protein CASSVQGPNEQFF. Looking up the rest from reference TRBV2 and TRBJ2-1 gives the full variable domain: EPEVTQTPSHQVTQMGQEVILRCVPISNHLYFYWYRQILGQKVEFLVSFYNNEISEKSEIFDDQFSVERPDGSNFTLKIRSTKLEDSAMYFCASSVQGPNEQFFGPGTRLTVL.

This clone was observed a few times. The rearrangement joins TRBV2 to TRBJ1-5; weak D call: TRBD1 (6 bases). V dropped 3 bases and J dropped 3 bases, with 15 bases sitting between them. CDR3 length equals 16 residues. CDR1 is SNHLY, CDR2 FYNNEI, per germline. As DNA, the CDR3 is TGTGCCAGCAGTGACGAAGGGGGTTCTTCCAATCAGCCCCAGCATTTT. Amino acid sequence: CASSDEGGSSNQPQHF.

J is TRBJ2-7 and V is TRBV5-1, with unresolved D. Between the trimmed V and J ends, which lost 7 bases and 0 bases, there was a span of 14 bases. The germline gives CDR1 SGHRS, CDR2 YFSETQ. The CDR3 has 14 residues. The CDR3 nucleotides read TGCGCCAGCCGAGGTCTTCCGAGCTCCTACGAGCAGTACTTC. Protein sequence: CASRGLPSSYEQYF.

CDR3 in amino acids: CASSRRLAGDGNTGELFF. CDR3 sequence (DNA): TGCGCCAGCAGCCGCAGATTAGCGGGAGATGGGAACACCGGGGAGCTGTTTTTT. The chain combines TRBV4-3 with TRBJ2-2; 9 bases fit TRBD2. Trimming removed 4 bases from V and 1 base from J; junction bases left unmatched: 10. This CDR3 has 18 residues. Germline V CDR1 and CDR2: LGHNA, YSLEER.

This clone was counted between two and nine times. The genes are TRBV5-5 and TRBJ2-1; TRBD2 matches at 11 bases. The germline V gene has CDR1 SGHKS and CDR2 YYEKEE (reference sequence). The CDR3 is 16 residues long. V gave up 0 bases and J gave up 8 bases; unmatched junction bases: 7. Here the CDR3 DNA reads TGTGCCAGCAGCTTGGGCCTAGCGGGAGGTCTCTATGAGCAGTTCTTC. Translated, it gives CASSLGLAGGLYEQFF.